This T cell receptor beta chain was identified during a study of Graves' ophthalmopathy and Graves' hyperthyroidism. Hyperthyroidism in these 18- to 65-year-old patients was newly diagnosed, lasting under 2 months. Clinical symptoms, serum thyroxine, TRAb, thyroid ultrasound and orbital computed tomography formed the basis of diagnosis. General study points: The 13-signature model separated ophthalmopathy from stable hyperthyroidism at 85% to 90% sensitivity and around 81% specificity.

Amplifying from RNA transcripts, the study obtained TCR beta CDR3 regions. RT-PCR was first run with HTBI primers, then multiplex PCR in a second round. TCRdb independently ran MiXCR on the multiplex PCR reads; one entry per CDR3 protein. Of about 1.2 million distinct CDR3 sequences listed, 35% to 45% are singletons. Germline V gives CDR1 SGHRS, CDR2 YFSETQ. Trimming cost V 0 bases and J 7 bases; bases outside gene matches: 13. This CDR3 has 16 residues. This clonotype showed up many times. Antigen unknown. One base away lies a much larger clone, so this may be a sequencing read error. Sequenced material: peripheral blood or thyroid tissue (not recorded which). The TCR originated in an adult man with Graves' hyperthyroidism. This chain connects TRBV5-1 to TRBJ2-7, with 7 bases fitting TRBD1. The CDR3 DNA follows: TGCGCCAGCAGCTTGGAGTTTTGGGACAGTAACAATGAGCAGTACTTC. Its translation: CASSLEFWDSNNEQYF.